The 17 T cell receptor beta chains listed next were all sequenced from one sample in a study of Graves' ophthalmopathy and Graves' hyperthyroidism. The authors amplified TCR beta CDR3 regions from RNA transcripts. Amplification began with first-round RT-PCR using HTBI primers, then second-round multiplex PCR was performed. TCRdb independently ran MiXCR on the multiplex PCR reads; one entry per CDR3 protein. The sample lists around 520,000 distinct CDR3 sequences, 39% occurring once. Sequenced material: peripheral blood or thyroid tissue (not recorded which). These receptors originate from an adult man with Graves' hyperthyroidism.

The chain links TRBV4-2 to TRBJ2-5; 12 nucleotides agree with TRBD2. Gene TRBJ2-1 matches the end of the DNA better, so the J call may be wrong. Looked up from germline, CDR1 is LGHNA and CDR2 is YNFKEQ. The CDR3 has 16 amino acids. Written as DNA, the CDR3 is TGTGCCAGCAGCCATATCCTAGCGGGAGGGGACAATGAGCAGTTCTTC. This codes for CASSHILAGGDNEQFF.

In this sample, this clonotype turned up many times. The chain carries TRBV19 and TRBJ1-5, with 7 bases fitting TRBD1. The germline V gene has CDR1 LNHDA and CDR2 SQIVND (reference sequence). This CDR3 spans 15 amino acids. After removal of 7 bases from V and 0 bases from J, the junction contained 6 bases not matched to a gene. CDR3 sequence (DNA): TGTGCCAGTACCCTCGGACAGGTTAGCAATCAGCCCCAGCATTTT. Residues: CASTLGQVSNQPQHF.

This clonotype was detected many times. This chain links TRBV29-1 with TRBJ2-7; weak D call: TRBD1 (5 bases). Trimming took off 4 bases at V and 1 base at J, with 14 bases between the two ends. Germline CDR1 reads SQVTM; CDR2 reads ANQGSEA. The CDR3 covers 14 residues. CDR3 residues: CSVVRQGKSYEQYF. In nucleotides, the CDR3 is TGCAGCGTTGTTCGGCAGGGAAAGTCCTACGAGCAGTACTTC.

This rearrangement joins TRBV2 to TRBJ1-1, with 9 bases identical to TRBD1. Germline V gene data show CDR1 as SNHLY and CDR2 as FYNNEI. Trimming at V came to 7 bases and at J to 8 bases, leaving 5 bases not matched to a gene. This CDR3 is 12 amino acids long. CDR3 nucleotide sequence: TGTGCCAGCATCCAGGACAGGGGAGAAGCTTTCTTT. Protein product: CASIQDRGEAFF. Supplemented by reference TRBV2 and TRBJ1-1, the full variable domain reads EPEVTQTPSHQVTQMGQEVILRCVPISNHLYFYWYRQILGQKVEFLVSFYNNEISEKSEIFDDQFSVERPDGSNFTLKIRSTKLEDSAMYFCASIQDRGEAFFGQGTRLTVV.

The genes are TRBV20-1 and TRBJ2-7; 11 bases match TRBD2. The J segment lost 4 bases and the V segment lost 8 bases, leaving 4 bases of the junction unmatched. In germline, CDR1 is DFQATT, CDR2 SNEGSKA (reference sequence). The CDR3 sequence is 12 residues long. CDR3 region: CSSTSGSYEQYF. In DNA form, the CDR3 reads TGCAGTTCAACTAGCGGGAGTTACGAGCAGTACTTC.

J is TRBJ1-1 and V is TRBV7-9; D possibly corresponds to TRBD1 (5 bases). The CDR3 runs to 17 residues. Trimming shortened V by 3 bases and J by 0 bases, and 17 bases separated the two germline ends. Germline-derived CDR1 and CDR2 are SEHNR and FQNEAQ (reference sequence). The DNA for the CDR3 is TGTGCCAGCAGCTTCCGTGGAGGGGACCTTATGAACACTGAAGCTTTCTTT. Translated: CASSFRGGDLMNTEAFF.

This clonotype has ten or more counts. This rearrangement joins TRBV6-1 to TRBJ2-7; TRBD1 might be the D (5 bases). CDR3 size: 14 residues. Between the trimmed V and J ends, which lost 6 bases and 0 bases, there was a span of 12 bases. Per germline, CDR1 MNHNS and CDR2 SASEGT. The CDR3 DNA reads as TGTGCCAGCAGGGCCGGACAAAGCTCCTACGAGCAGTACTTC. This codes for CASRAGQSSYEQYF.

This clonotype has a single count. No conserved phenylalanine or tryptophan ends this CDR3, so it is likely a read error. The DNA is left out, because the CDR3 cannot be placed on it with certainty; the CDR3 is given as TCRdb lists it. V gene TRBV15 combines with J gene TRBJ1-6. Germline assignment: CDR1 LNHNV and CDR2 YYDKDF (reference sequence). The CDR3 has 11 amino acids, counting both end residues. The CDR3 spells CATSRGRGGHS.

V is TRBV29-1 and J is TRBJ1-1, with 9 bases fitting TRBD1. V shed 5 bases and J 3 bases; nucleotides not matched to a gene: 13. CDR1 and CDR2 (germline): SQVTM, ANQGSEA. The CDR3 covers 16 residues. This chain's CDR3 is CSVFGTGQNGYTEAFF. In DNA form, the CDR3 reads TGCAGCGTTTTTGGGACAGGGCAAAATGGCTACACTGAAGCTTTCTTT.

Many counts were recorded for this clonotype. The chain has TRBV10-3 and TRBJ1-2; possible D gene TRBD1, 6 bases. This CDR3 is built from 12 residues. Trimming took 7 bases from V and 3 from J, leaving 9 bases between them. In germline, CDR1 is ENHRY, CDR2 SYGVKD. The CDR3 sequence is CAITPGDYGYTF. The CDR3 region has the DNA TGTGCCATCACCCCAGGGGACTATGGCTACACCTTC.

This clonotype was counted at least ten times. The chain's CDR3 is CASSYLRTGGYNSPLHF. CDR3 DNA: TGTGCCAGCAGTTACCTAAGGACAGGGGGCTATAATTCACCCCTCCACTTT. This chain links TRBV6-5 with TRBJ1-6; 10 bases agree with TRBD1. V lost 2 bases to trimming and J lost 3 bases; unmatched junction nucleotides: 4. The germline CDR1 and CDR2 sequences are MNHEY and SVGAGI. This CDR3 region has 17 residues.

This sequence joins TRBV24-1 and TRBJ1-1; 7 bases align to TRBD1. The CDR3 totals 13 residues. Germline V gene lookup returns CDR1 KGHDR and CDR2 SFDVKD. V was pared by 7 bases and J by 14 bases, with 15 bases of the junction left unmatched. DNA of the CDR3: TGTGCCACCAGGGGGGACAGAAGGGGTGAGCAGTTCTTT. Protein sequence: CATRGDRRGEQFF.

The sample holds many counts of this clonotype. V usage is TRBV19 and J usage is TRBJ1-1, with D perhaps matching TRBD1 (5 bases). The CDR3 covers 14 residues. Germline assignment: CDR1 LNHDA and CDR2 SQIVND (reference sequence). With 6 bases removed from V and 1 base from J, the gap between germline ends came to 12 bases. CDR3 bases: TGTGCCAGTAGAGAAAGGGGTAGGAACACTGAAGCTTTCTTT. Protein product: CASRERGRNTEAFF.

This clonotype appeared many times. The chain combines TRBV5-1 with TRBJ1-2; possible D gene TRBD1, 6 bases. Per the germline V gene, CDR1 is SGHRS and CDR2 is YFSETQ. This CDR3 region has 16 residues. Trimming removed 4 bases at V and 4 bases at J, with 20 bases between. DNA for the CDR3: TGCGCCAGCAGCCTAGTTACCCCGACAGGTACCTATGGCTACACCTTC. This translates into CASSLVTPTGTYGYTF.

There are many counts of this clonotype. The CDR3 region is CASSAGQGARDYGYTF. The CDR3 bases are TGTGCCAGTAGTGCGGGACAGGGGGCTAGAGACTATGGCTACACCTTC. The chain recombines TRBV19 with TRBJ1-2; 12 nucleotides align to TRBD1. CDR3 length: 16 residues. From germline, CDR1 is LNHDA and CDR2 SQIVND (reference sequence). The ends lost 5 bases at V and 3 bases at J; junction bases unmatched: 7.

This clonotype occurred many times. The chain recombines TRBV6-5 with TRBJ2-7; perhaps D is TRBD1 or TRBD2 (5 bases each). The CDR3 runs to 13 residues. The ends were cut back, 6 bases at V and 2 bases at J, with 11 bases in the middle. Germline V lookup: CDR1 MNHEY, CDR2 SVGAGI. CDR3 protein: CASSEMGAYEQYF. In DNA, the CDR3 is TGTGCCAGCAGCGAAATGGGGGCCTACGAGCAGTACTTC.

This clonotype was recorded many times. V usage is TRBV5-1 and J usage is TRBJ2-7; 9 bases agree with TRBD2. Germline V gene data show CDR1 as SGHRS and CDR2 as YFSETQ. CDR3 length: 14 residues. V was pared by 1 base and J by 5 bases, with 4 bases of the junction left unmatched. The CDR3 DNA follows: TGCGCCAGCAGCTTGCGCGTAGCGGGGGACGAGCAGTACTTC. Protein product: CASSLRVAGDEQYF.